A single TCR beta chain is shown here with its context. Its antigen is still unknown. Original handling: After removing out-of-frame reads, over 2 million distinct TCRbeta sequences remained. Sequencing was performed with immunoSEQ multiplex PCR; in TCRdb, only in-frame clones are kept and a portion is missing. V and J calls and clone size come straight from that table; D and trimming were deduced from the DNA. The data contain some 50,000 clones, roughly 80% of them seen just once; the ten biggest clones take up 0.9% to 1.5%. The sort gate was single viable CD3+CD4+CD8-CD45RO+ cells for memory CD4+ T cells. Serum IgG to CMV pp150, pp28, p38 and p52 defined serostatus. The record originates from a study of memory CD4+ T cells and cytomegalovirus serostatus. The wider study: Donors were healthy Belgian adults, 8 to 10 CMV seropositive and around 24 seronegative. Study-wide results and limits: Each of approximately 73 CMV-associated TCRbeta sequences occurred in one to five individuals.

This CDR3 has 16 residues. The J segment lost 0 bases and the V segment lost 4 bases, leaving 5 bases of the junction unmatched. Germline V CDR1 and CDR2: MGHRA, YSYEKL. The TCR comes from an adult in good health and CMV-seropositive. The rearrangement joins TRBV4-1 to TRBJ1-4; 7 bases agree with TRBD1. The sequenced sample consisted of memory CD4+ T cells from blood. For the CDR3, the DNA is TGCGCCAGCAGCCGGAACCAGGGGGCAACTAATGAAAAACTGTTTTTT. This gives the protein CASSRNQGATNEKLFF.